This T cell receptor beta chain was captured in a study of neoadjuvant anti-PD-1 for oral cavity cancer. Study-level points and caveats: Pretreatment Treg/Th17 ratio correlated inversely with post-treatment tumor clonality.

There are 15 residues in the CDR3. Germline values: CDR1 SNHLY, CDR2 FYNNEI. Trimming cost V 6 bases and J 8 bases; bases outside gene matches: 14. This sample's time point: after neoadjuvant nivolumab, at surgical resection. A remark on this clone: The antigen is not known.

The repertoire was sequenced with immunoSEQ multiplex PCR; TCRdb's copy has only in-frame clones and lacks some. The sample records roughly 13,000 clones, approximately 73% being singletons. The rearrangement uses TRBV2 and TRBJ1-2; 8 bases align to TRBD1. The receptor comes from a person between 40 and 79 years old with oral cavity squamous cell carcinoma. The sample in question was PBMCs, obtained after nivolumab (anti-PD-1) treatment. The CDR3 region is CASRLESGQGLGYTF. The CDR3 region has the DNA TGTGCCAGCAGGCTTGAGAGCGGACAGGGCCTCGGCTACACCTTC.